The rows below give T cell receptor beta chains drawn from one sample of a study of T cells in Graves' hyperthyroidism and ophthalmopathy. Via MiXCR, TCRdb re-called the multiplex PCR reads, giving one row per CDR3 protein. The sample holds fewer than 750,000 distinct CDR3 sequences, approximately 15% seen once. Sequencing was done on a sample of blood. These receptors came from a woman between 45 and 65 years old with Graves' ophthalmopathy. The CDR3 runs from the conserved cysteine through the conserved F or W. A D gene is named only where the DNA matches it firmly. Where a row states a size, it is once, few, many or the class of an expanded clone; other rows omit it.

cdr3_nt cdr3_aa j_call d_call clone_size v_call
TGTGCCAGCTCATCTACAGCCGACAATGAGCAGTTCTTC CASSSTADNEQFF TRBJ2-1 . many TRBV18
TGTGCCAGCAGCTTAGTCCCCGCCTACGAGCAGTACTTC CASSLVPAYEQYF TRBJ2-7 . many TRBV7-2
TGTGCCAGCAATGGAGGGAGGGAGATTTACAATGAGCAGTTCTTC CASNGGREIYNEQFF TRBJ2-1 TRBD2 many TRBV28
TGTGCCAGCAGTCTGGACAGGGGCCATCGGGATACGCAGTATTTT CASSLDRGHRDTQYF TRBJ2-3 TRBD1 . TRBV28
TGTGCCAGCAGCCCTCTAATCTACGGGACGGACCCTAACTATGGCTACACCTTC CASSPLIYGTDPNYGYTF TRBJ1-2 . . TRBV14
TGTGCCACCAGTGAGGCCGGACAGCCCGGGGAGCTGTTTTTT CATSEAGQPGELFF TRBJ2-2 . few TRBV24-1
TGTGCCAGCAGCCAAGATATTTCGGGTGAGCAGTTCTTC CASSQDISGEQFF TRBJ2-1 . many TRBV14
TGTGCCAGCAGTGAAGCGCGGGGACGGTATGGCTACACCTTC CASSEARGRYGYTF TRBJ1-2 . . TRBV6-1
TGTGCCAGCAAGAACACCGGGACGGTGAACTATGGCTACACCTTC CASKNTGTVNYGYTF TRBJ1-2 . . TRBV6-2/TRBV6-3
TGTGCCACCCGACGACAGAACACCGGGGGGCTGTTTTTT CATRRQNTGGLFF TRBJ2-2 . few TRBV24-1
TGTGCCAGCAGCCTCGAACTGCTAGCGGGGACGAACACCGGGGAGCTGTTTTTT CASSLELLAGTNTGELFF TRBJ2-2 TRBD2 few TRBV4-2
TGTGCCAGCAGCCTCACCGGGACATCCTACAATGAGCAGTTCTTC CASSLTGTSYNEQFF TRBJ2-1 . many TRBV11-3
TGTGCCAGCAGCTTGGTCAGGACATGGGAAGCTTTCTTT CASSLVRTWEAFF TRBJ1-1 . . TRBV7-9
TGTGCCACCAGCAGAGATGTCCTTGACAGGGGGTATGGAGCTTTCTTT CATSRDVLDRGYGAFF TRBJ1-1 TRBD1 . TRBV15
TGCAGTGCGGAAACTAGCGGGAGGCGTTATGGCACAGATACGCAGTATTTT CSAETSGRRYGTDTQYF TRBJ2-3 TRBD2 many TRBV20-1
TGTGCCAGCAGCTTAGACCAGACCTACAATGAGCAGTTCTTC CASSLDQTYNEQFF TRBJ2-1 . . TRBV7-9
TGCAGTGCTCGCCCTCGGGACAGGGTTTACAATGAGCAGTTCTTC CSARPRDRVYNEQFF TRBJ2-1 TRBD1 . TRBV20-1
TGTGCCAGCAGCGTAGGACTAGCGGGAGGTCACGAGCAGTACTTC CASSVGLAGGHEQYF TRBJ2-7 TRBD2 many TRBV9
TGTGCCACCCAAGGGCTGAGGATAAGTGAGCAGTTCTTC CATQGLRISEQFF TRBJ2-1 . few TRBV6-2/TRBV6-3
TGTGCCAGCAGCATAACGGGCGGAGGCTCGGAGACCCAGTACTTC CASSITGGGSETQYF TRBJ2-5 . once TRBV7-3
TGTGCCAGTAGTACTTTGCAGGGTTACGGTCAGCCCCAGCATTTT CASSTLQGYGQPQHF TRBJ1-5 . . TRBV19
TGTGCCAGCAGTTCGACAGCCCCAGATACGCAGTATTTT CASSSTAPDTQYF TRBJ2-3 . many TRBV28
TGTGCCAGCAGCTTAGGCGGGAGTGCTTCCTACGAGCAGTACTTC CASSLGGSASYEQYF TRBJ2-7 TRBD2 many TRBV7-2
TGCGCCTGCTCCGGACAGGGAGGAGCGGCAACCTACAATGAGCAGTTCTTC CACSGQGGAATYNEQFF TRBJ2-1 TRBD1 many TRBV5-1
TGTGCCAGCAGGCCGGATTCCTACGAGCAGTACTTC CASRPDSYEQYF TRBJ2-7 . many TRBV2
TGTGCCAGCAAATACACAGTGAACACTGAAGCTTTCTTT CASKYTVNTEAFF TRBJ1-1 . few TRBV12-3/TRBV12-4
TGCGCCAGCAGCCCGGGGACTAGCCCCTACAATGAGCAGTTCTTC CASSPGTSPYNEQFF TRBJ2-1 TRBD2 few TRBV5-1
TGTGCCAGCAGTCCTACCACCAGACAGTGGGCACACAATGAGCAGTTCTTC CASSPTTRQWAHNEQFF TRBJ2-1 . many TRBV12-3/TRBV12-4
TGTGCCAGCTCACCACCAAGACAGGTTGCCGGGGAGCTGTTTTTT CASSPPRQVAGELFF TRBJ2-2 . . TRBV18
TGTGCCAGCAGCTCTCTAGCGGGAGTGCCCCGAGAGACCCAGTACTTC CASSSLAGVPRETQYF TRBJ2-5 TRBD2 . TRBV11-3
TGTGCCAGCAGCCCCCACGGGTCTCAGGGACTAGGTCTCTACGAGCAGTACTTC CASSPHGSQGLGLYEQYF TRBJ2-7 TRBD2 many TRBV7-9
TGTGCCAGCAGTGTCAGGGGCGCGGGCGAGCAGTACTTC CASSVRGAGEQYF TRBJ2-7 . many TRBV2
TGTGCCAGCAGTAGGGGACATCGGGCTGAAGCTTTCTTT CASSRGHRAEAFF TRBJ1-1 . . TRBV27
TGTGCCAGCACGAGTCAGGGGGGGATTAATAGCAATCAGCCCCAGCATTTT CASTSQGGINSNQPQHF TRBJ1-5 TRBD1 many TRBV27
TGTGCCAGCAACCCTGGGACCGGGGAGCTGTTTTTT CASNPGTGELFF TRBJ2-2 . . TRBV6-1
TGTGCCAGCAGCGTAGGTGGTAGCGGGAGTTTAGATACGCAGTATTTT CASSVGGSGSLDTQYF TRBJ2-3 TRBD2 . TRBV9
TGTGCCAGCAGCGGGACTAGCGGGAGCCGAGGAGAGACCCAGTACTTC CASSGTSGSRGETQYF TRBJ2-5 TRBD2 . TRBV2
TGTGCCAGCAGTCTGACTAGCGGGCCTCTCGAGCAGTACTTC CASSLTSGPLEQYF TRBJ2-7 TRBD2 . TRBV6-1
TGTGCCAGCAGTTACTCGTTTGTCAATGAGCAGTTCTTC CASSYSFVNEQFF TRBJ2-1 . many TRBV6-5
TGCGCCAGCAGCCAAGGGACTAGCGAGGGAGATCAGTACTTC CASSQGTSEGDQYF TRBJ2-4 TRBD2 . TRBV4-3
TGCAGTGCCATTCAGCGGGAGTACAATGAGCAGTTCTTC CSAIQREYNEQFF TRBJ2-1 TRBD2 many TRBV20-1
TGTGCCAGCAGTGGACAGGGCTCTGGGGCCAACGTCCTGACTTTC CASSGQGSGANVLTF TRBJ2-6 TRBD1 many TRBV2
TGTGCCAGCAGCCCCGTTTTTGGAGATACGCAGTATTTT CASSPVFGDTQYF TRBJ2-3 . . TRBV7-3
TGTGCCAGCAGCCCCTTGACTTGGGCGGGAGGACGGGGCGAAGAGACCCAGTACTTC CASSPLTWAGGRGEETQYF TRBJ2-5 TRBD2 few TRBV7-9
TGTGCCAGCAGCCCCCAGTCGGGTGAGCAGTTCTTC CASSPQSGEQFF TRBJ2-1 . few TRBV7-9
TGCAGTGCTAGTCAAGGGATTAGCGGGATCTCCTACAATGAGCAGTTCTTC CSASQGISGISYNEQFF TRBJ2-1 TRBD2 . TRBV20-1
TGTGCCAGCAGTTATCTTGCGGGAGGCTGGGAGACCCAGTACTTC CASSYLAGGWETQYF TRBJ2-5 TRBD2 many TRBV6-2/TRBV6-3
TGTGCCAGCATCCCGGACGCGATAGATTCACCCCTCCACTTT CASIPDAIDSPLHF TRBJ1-6 . . TRBV6-1
TGTGCCTCACGTCGGGGGGCCTACAATGAGCAGTTCTTC CASRRGAYNEQFF TRBJ2-1 TRBD2 many TRBV28
TGTGCCAGCAGCTTAGTACTAGCGGGAGGGCCTATTGAGCAGTTCTTC CASSLVLAGGPIEQFF TRBJ2-1 TRBD2 . TRBV7-2
TGTGCCAGCAGTTACGGAGGGCGCTCCTACGAGCAGTACTTC CASSYGGRSYEQYF TRBJ2-7 . few TRBV6-2/TRBV6-3
TGCAGTGCTAGTTGGGGACGGGAGTATGGCTACACCTTC CSASWGREYGYTF TRBJ1-2 . many TRBV20-1
TGTGCCAGCAGCTCCCGGATACTAGGAAACACCATATATTTT CASSSRILGNTIYF TRBJ1-3 . . TRBV11-3
TGCAGTGCTAGTCCAGACACAGATACGCAGTATTTT CSASPDTDTQYF TRBJ2-3 . many TRBV20-1
TGTGCCTGGAGTGCCGGGACAGGGGTTCACGAGCAGTACTTC CAWSAGTGVHEQYF TRBJ2-7 TRBD1 . TRBV30